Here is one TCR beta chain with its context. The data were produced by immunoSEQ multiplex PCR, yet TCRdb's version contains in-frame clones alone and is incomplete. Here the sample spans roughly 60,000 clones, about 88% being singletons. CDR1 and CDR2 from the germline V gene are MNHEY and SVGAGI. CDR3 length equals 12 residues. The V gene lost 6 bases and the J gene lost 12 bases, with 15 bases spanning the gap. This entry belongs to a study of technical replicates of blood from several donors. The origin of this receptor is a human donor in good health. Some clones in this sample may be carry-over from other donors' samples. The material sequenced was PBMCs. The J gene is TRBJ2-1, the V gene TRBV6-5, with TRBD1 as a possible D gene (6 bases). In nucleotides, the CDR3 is TGTGCCAGCAGCTCCGGGACAAGGGGGCAGTTCTTC. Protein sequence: CASSSGTRGQFF.